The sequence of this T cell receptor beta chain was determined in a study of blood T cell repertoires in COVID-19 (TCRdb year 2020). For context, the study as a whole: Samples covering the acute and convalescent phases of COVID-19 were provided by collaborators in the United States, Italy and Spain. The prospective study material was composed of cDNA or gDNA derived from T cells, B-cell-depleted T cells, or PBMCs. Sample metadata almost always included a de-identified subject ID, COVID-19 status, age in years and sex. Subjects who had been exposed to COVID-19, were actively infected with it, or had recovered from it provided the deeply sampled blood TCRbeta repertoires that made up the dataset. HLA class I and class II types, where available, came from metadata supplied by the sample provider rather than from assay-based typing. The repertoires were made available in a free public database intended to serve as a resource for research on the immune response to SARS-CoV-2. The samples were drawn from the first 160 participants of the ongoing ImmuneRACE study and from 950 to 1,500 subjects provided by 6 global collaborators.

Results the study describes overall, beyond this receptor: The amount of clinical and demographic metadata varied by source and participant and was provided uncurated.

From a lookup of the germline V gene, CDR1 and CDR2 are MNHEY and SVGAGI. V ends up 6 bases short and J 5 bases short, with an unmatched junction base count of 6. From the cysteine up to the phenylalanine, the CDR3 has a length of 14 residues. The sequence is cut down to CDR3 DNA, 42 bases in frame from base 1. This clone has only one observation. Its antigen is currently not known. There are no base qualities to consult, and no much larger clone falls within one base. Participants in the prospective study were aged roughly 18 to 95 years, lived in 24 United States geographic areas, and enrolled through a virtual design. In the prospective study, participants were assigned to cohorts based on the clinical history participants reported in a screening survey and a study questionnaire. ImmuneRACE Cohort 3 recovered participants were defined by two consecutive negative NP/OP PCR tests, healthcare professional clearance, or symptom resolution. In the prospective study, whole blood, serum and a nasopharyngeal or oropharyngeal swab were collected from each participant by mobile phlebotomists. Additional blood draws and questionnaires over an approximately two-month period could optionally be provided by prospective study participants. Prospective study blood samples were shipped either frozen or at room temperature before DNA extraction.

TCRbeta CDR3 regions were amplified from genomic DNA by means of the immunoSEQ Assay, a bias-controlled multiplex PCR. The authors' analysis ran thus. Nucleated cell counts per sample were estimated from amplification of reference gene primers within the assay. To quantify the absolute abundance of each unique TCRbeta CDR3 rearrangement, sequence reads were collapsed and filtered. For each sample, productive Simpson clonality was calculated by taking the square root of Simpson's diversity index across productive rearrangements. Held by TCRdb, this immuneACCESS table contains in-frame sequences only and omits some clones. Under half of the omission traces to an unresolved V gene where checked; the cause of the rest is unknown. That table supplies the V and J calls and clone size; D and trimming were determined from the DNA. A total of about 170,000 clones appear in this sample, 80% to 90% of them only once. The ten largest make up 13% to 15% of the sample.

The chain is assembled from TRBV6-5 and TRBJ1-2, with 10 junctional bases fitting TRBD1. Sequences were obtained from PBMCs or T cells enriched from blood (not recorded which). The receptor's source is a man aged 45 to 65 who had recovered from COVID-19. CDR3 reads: CASSLWDRGYGYTF. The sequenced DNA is TGTGCCAGCAGCCTCTGGGACAGGGGATATGGCTACACCTTC.